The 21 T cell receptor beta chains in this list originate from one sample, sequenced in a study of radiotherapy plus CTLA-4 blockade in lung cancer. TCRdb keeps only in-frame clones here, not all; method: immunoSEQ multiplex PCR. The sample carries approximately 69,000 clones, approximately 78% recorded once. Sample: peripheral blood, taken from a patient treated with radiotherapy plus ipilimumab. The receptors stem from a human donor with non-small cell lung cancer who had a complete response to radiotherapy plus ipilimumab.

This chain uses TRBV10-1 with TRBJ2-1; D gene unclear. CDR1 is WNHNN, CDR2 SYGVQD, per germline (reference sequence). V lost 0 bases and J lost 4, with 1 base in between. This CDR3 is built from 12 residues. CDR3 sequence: CASSESYNEQFF. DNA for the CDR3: TGCGCCAGCAGTGAGTCGTACAATGAGCAGTTCTTC.

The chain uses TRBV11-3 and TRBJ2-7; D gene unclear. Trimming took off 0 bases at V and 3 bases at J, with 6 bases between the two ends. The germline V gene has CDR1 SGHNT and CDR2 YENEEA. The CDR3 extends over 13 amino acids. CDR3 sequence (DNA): TGTGCCAGCAGCTTAGAATACCGCTACGAGCAGTACGTC. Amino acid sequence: CASSLEYRYEQYV.

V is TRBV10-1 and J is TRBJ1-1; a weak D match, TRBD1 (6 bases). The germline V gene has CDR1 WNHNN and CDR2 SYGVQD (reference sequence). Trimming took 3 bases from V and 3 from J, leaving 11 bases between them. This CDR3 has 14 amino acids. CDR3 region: CASSEQGRDTEAFF. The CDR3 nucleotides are TGCGCCAGCAGTGAACAGGGAAGGGACACTGAAGCTTTCTTT.

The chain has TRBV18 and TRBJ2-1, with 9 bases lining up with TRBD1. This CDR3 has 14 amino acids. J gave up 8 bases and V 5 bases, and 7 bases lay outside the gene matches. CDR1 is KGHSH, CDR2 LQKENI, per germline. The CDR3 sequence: CASSSTGGQDEQFF. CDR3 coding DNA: TGTGCCAGCTCATCGACAGGGGGGCAGGATGAGCAGTTCTTC.

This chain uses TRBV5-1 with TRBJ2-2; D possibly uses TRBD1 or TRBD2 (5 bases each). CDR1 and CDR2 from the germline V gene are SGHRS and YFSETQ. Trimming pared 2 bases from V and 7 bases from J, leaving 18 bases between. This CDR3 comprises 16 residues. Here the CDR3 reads CASSFSGTGAGGELFF. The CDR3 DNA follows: TGCGCCAGCAGCTTTTCGGGGACGGGTGCCGGCGGGGAGCTGTTTTTT.

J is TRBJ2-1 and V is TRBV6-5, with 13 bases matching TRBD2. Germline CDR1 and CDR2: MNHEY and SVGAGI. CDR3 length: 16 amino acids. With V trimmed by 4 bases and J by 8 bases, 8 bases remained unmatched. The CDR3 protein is CASSFWTSGSPHEQFF. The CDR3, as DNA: TGTGCCAGCAGTTTTTGGACTAGCGGGAGTCCCCATGAGCAGTTCTTC.

As DNA, the CDR3 is TGTGCCACCAGCAGAGACGAACGGGGGGTAGGGAATGGCAATCAGCCCCAGCATTTT. This codes for CATSRDERGVGNGNQPQHF. This sequence joins TRBV15 and TRBJ1-5, with TRBD1 as a possible D gene (5 bases). Trimming took 0 bases from V and 2 from J, leaving 20 bases between them. This CDR3 contains 19 residues. Germline V gene sequence: CDR1 LNHNV, CDR2 YYDKDF (reference sequence).

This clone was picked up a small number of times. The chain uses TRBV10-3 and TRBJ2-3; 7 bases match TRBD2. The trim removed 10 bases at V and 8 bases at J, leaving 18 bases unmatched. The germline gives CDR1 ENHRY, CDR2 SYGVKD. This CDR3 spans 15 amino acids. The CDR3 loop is CATRESAGWEGTQYF. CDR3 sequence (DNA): TGTGCCACCAGGGAAAGTGCGGGGTGGGAGGGTACGCAGTATTTT.

In DNA, the CDR3 is TGCGCCAGCAGCTTGGATACAGGGTATGATCAGCCCCAGCATTTT. This codes for CASSLDTGYDQPQHF. The chain carries TRBV5-1 and TRBJ1-5; D might be TRBD1 (6 bases). The CDR3 spans 15 residues. V dropped 0 bases and J dropped 5 bases, with 12 bases sitting between them. Germline V gives CDR1 SGHRS, CDR2 YFSETQ.

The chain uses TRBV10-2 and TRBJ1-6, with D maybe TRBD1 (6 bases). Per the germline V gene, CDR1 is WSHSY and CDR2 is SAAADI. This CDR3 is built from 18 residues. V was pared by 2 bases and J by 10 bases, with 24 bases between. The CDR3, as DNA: TGCGCCAGCAGTGAGGCTACAGGGAGGGCAATAGGTTGGTCACCCCTCCACTTT. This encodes CASSEATGRAIGWSPLHF.

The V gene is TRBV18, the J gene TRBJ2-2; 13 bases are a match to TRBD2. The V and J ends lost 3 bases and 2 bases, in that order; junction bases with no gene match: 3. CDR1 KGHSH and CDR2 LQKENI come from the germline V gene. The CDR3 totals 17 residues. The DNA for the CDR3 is TGTGCCAGCTCACCGGGGACTAGCGGGATAAACACCGGGGAGCTGTTTTTT. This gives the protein CASSPGTSGINTGELFF.

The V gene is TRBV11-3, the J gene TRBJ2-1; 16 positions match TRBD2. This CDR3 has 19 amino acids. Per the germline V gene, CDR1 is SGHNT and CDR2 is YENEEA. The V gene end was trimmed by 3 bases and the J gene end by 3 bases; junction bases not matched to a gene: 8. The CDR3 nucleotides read TGTGCCAGCAGCTTGGGACTAGCGGGAGGGCCCTGGGTCTACAATGAGCAGTTCTTC. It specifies CASSLGLAGGPWVYNEQFF.

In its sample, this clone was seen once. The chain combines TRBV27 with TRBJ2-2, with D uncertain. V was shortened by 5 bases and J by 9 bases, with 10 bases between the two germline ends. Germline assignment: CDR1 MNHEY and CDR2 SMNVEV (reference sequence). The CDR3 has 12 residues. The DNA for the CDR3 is TGTGCCAGCAGTCCACCCAGCAGGGAGCTGTTTTTT. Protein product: CASSPPSRELFF.

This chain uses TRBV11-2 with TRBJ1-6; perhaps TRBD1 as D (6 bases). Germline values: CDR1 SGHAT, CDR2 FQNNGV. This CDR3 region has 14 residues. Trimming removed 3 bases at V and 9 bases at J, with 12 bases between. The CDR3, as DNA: TGTGCCAGCAGCTTTAGGGGGGTTGGTTCACCCCTCCACTTT. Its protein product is CASSFRGVGSPLHF.

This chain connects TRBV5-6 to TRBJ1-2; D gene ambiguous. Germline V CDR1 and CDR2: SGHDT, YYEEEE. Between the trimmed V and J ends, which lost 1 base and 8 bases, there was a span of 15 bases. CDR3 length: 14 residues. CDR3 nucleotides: TGTGCCAGCAGCTTGTCGCTCGAATCCCAGGGCTACACCTTC. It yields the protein CASSLSLESQGYTF.

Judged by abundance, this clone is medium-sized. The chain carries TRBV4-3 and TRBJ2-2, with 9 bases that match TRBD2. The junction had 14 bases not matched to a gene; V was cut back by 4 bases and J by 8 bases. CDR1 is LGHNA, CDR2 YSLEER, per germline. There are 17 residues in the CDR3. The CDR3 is CASSPTGTSLGSGELFF. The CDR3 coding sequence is TGCGCCAGCAGCCCTACCGGGACTAGCTTAGGGTCGGGGGAGCTGTTTTTT.

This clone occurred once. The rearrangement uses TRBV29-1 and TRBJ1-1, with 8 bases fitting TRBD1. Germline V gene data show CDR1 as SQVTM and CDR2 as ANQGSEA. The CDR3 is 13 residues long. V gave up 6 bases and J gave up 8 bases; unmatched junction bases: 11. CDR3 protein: CSVLKPDRAEAFF. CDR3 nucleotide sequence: TGCAGCGTCCTCAAACCGGACAGGGCCGAAGCTTTCTTT.

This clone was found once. CDR3 nucleotides: TGTGCCAGCAGCCCGGACGGAACAACTAATGAAAAACTGTTTTTT. This codes for CASSPDGTTNEKLFF. The chain is built from TRBV7-2 and TRBJ1-4; D unclear. The CDR3 is 15 amino acids. Germline values: CDR1 SGHTA, CDR2 FQGNSA. Trimming left V 5 bases short and J 0 bases short, with 10 bases between.

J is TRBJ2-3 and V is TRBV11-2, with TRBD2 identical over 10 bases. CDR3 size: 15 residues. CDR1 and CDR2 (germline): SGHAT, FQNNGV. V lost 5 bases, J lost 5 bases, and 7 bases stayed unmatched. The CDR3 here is CASSKLAGGGDTQYF. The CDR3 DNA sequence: TGTGCCAGCAGCAAATTAGCGGGGGGAGGAGATACGCAGTATTTT.

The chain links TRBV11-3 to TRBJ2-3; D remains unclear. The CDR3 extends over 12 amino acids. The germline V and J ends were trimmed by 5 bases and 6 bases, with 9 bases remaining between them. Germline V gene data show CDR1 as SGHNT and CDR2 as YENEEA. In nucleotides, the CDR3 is TGTGCCAGCAGCACTTCCTCGGATACGCAGTATTTT. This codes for CASSTSSDTQYF.

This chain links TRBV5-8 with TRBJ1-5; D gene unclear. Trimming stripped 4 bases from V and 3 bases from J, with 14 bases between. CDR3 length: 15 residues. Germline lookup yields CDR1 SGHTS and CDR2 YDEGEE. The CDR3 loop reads CASSPGWQYNQPQHF. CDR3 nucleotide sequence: TGTGCCAGCAGCCCCGGATGGCAGTACAATCAGCCCCAGCATTTT.